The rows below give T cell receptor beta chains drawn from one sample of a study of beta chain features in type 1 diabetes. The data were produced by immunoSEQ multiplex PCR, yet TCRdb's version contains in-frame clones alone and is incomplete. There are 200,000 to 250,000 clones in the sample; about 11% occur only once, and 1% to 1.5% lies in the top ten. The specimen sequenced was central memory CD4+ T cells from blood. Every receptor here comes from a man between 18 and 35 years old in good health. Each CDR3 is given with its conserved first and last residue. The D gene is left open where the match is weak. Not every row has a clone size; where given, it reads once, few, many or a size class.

CDR3: CAWSRETLNTGELFF
DNA: TGTGCCTGGAGCAGGGAGACCTTGAACACCGGGGAGCTGTTTTTT
V: TRBV30
D: NA
J: TRBJ2-2
size: NA

CDR3: CASSRLADQPQHF
DNA: TGTGCCAGCTCCCGCCTGGCTGATCAGCCCCAGCATTTT
V: TRBV18
D: NA
J: TRBJ1-5
size: NA

CDR3: CSADGTSVTDTQYF
DNA: TGCAGCGCCGACGGGACTAGCGTAACAGATACGCAGTATTTT
V: TRBV29-1
D: TRBD2
J: TRBJ2-3
size: few

CDR3: CASSPPGLAGVIDTQYF
DNA: TGTGCCAGCTCACCTCCGGGACTAGCGGGAGTAATAGATACGCAGTATTTT
V: TRBV18
D: TRBD2
J: TRBJ2-3
size: few

CDR3: CSIQGAAYEQYF
DNA: TGCAGCATACAGGGGGCAGCTTACGAGCAGTACTTC
V: TRBV29-1
D: TRBD1
J: TRBJ2-7
size: NA

CDR3: CASSPTVGSNYGYTF
DNA: TGCGCCAGCAGCCCGACCGTGGGATCTAACTATGGCTACACCTTC
V: TRBV5-1
D: NA
J: TRBJ1-2
size: few

CDR3: CSVVDRAKADTQYF
DNA: TGCAGCGTTGTTGACAGGGCAAAGGCAGATACGCAGTATTTT
V: TRBV29-1
D: TRBD1
J: TRBJ2-3
size: many

CDR3: CASSLGTSPPTDTQYF
DNA: TGTGCTAGCAGCTTAGGGACTAGCCCCCCCACAGATACGCAGTATTTT
V: TRBV7-7
D: TRBD2
J: TRBJ2-3
size: NA

CDR3: CASSQESSSQYF
DNA: TGTGCCAGCAGCCAAGAGAGTAGCAGCCAGTACTTC
V: TRBV14
D: NA
J: TRBJ2-5
size: few

CDR3: CSVARDRESNGYTF
DNA: TGCAGCGTGGCCCGGGACAGGGAGTCCAATGGCTACACCTTC
V: TRBV29-1
D: TRBD1
J: TRBJ1-2
size: NA

CDR3: CAWSVNGRNTIYF
DNA: TGTGCCTGGAGTGTAAATGGAAGAAACACCATATATTTT
V: TRBV30
D: NA
J: TRBJ1-3
size: NA

CDR3: CASSVGRGVETQYF
DNA: TGTGCCAGCAGCGTAGGCAGGGGGGTTGAGACCCAGTACTTC
V: TRBV9
D: NA
J: TRBJ2-5
size: few

CDR3: CSVALTGTGELFF
DNA: TGCAGCGTTGCATTGACAGGGACCGGGGAGCTGTTTTTT
V: TRBV29-1
D: TRBD1
J: TRBJ2-2
size: few

CDR3: CASSPSVANTGELFF
DNA: TGTGCCAGCAGCCCCTCGGTCGCGAACACCGGGGAGCTGTTTTTT
V: TRBV7-9
D: NA
J: TRBJ2-2
size: few

CDR3: CASSQAASGSPYTGELFF
DNA: TGTGCCAGCAGCCAAGCCGCTAGCGGGAGCCCGTACACCGGGGAGCTGTTTTTT
V: TRBV7-9
D: TRBD2
J: TRBJ2-2
size: NA

CDR3: CASSATLAGAYNEQFF
DNA: TGTGCCAGCAGCGCCACACTAGCGGGCGCTTACAATGAGCAGTTCTTC
V: TRBV11-3
D: TRBD2
J: TRBJ2-1
size: NA

CDR3: CASSYSAGNTIYF
DNA: TGTGCCAGCAGTTACTCAGCTGGAAACACCATATATTTT
V: TRBV6-5
D: NA
J: TRBJ1-3
size: few

CDR3: CASSGAAHNEQFF
DNA: TGTGCCAGCAGCGGGGCGGCCCACAATGAGCAGTTCTTC
V: TRBV5-4
D: NA
J: TRBJ2-1
size: few

CDR3: CASSQKAGRDTQYF
DNA: TGTGCCAGCAGCCAAAAGGCGGGGAGGGATACGCAGTATTTT
V: TRBV7-2
D: NA
J: TRBJ2-3
size: many

CDR3: CASSQDLTSGSTEQFF
DNA: TGTGCCAGCAGCCAAGATCTGACTAGCGGGAGCACTGAGCAGTTCTTC
V: TRBV4-1
D: TRBD2
J: TRBJ2-1
size: NA

CDR3: CSAEGENEQFF
DNA: TGCAGTGCTGAGGGAGAGAATGAGCAGTTCTTC
V: TRBV20-1
D: NA
J: TRBJ2-1
size: NA

CDR3: CASSGGNGYTF
DNA: TGTGCCAGCAGTGGTGGGAATGGCTACACCTTC
V: TRBV2
D: NA
J: TRBJ1-2
size: NA

CDR3: CASIPAWDTGELFF
DNA: TGTGCCAGTATACCTGCTTGGGACACCGGGGAGCTGTTTTTT
V: TRBV19
D: NA
J: TRBJ2-2
size: few

CDR3: CASSPSELANTGELFF
DNA: TGTGCCAGCAGCCCGTCAGAACTAGCGAACACCGGGGAGCTGTTTTTT
V: TRBV14
D: NA
J: TRBJ2-2
size: NA

CDR3: CAWSRGLARTYEQYF
DNA: TGTGCCTGGAGTAGGGGACTAGCGAGGACCTACGAGCAGTACTTC
V: TRBV30
D: TRBD2
J: TRBJ2-7
size: NA

CDR3: CSVGTGVGQPQHF
DNA: TGCAGCGTCGGGACAGGGGTTGGACAGCCCCAGCATTTT
V: TRBV29-1
D: TRBD1
J: TRBJ1-5
size: few

CDR3: CAISEFLAGVSTDTQYF
DNA: TGTGCCATCAGTGAGTTCTTAGCGGGAGTGAGCACAGATACGCAGTATTTT
V: TRBV10-3
D: TRBD2
J: TRBJ2-3
size: few

CDR3: CASSLSSGTSGITGYNEQFF
DNA: TGTGCCAGCAGCCTAAGCTCAGGGACTAGCGGGATCACGGGTTACAATGAGCAGTTCTTC
V: TRBV4-2
D: TRBD2
J: TRBJ2-1
size: NA

CDR3: CASTDWTSGDNEQFF
DNA: TGTGCCAGCACCGACTGGACTAGCGGGGACAATGAGCAGTTCTTC
V: TRBV6-6
D: TRBD2
J: TRBJ2-1
size: few

CDR3: CASSFGQYQETQYF
DNA: TGTGCCAGCAGCTTTGGACAGTACCAAGAGACCCAGTACTTC
V: TRBV6-5
D: NA
J: TRBJ2-5
size: NA

CDR3: CAIKPQGAGPLGDTQYF
DNA: TGTGCCATCAAACCCCAGGGAGCGGGCCCTCTCGGCGATACGCAGTATTTT
V: TRBV10-3
D: NA
J: TRBJ2-3
size: NA

CDR3: CAIRQGLSEQYF
DNA: TGTGCCATCCGACAGGGATTGAGCGAGCAGTACTTC
V: TRBV10-3
D: TRBD1
J: TRBJ2-7
size: NA

CDR3: CASSPSGWDTEAFF
DNA: TGTGCCAGCTCACCGTCAGGCTGGGACACTGAAGCTTTCTTT
V: TRBV18
D: NA
J: TRBJ1-1
size: few

CDR3: CASSSWTGDDTEAFF
DNA: TGTGCCAGCAGCTCCTGGACAGGGGATGACACTGAAGCTTTCTTT
V: TRBV7-9
D: TRBD1
J: TRBJ1-1
size: many

CDR3: CASTPLVAGDNEQFF
DNA: TGCGCCAGCACCCCGTTGGTAGCGGGAGACAATGAGCAGTTCTTC
V: TRBV5-1
D: TRBD2
J: TRBJ2-1
size: NA

CDR3: CASSFETGGYEQYF
DNA: TGTGCCAGCAGCTTCGAGACAGGGGGCTACGAGCAGTACTTC
V: TRBV7-2
D: TRBD1
J: TRBJ2-7
size: few

CDR3: CAWSVRGGLENEQFF
DNA: TGTGCCTGGAGTGTACGCGGGGGGCTCGAAAATGAGCAGTTCTTC
V: TRBV30
D: TRBD2
J: TRBJ2-1
size: many

CDR3: CASSPGTGRHNEQFF
DNA: TGTGCCAGCAGTCCTGGGACAGGGAGACACAATGAGCAGTTCTTC
V: TRBV28
D: TRBD1
J: TRBJ2-1
size: NA

CDR3: CASSLAPSGRAVSKNIQYF
DNA: TGTGCCAGCAGCTTAGCGCCTAGCGGGAGGGCCGTATCCAAAAACATTCAGTACTTC
V: TRBV7-9
D: TRBD2
J: TRBJ2-4
size: NA

CDR3: CAWSVSRVGTGELFF
DNA: TGTGCCTGGAGTGTTTCCAGGGTAGGGACCGGGGAGCTGTTTTTT
V: TRBV30
D: NA
J: TRBJ2-2
size: many

CDR3: CSVEDSGRGYEQYF
DNA: TGCAGCGTTGAAGATTCAGGCAGGGGGTACGAGCAGTACTTC
V: TRBV29-1
D: TRBD1
J: TRBJ2-7
size: NA

CDR3: CASSSTGGSGNTIYF
DNA: TGTGCCAGCAGCTCAACAGGGGGCTCAGGAAACACCATATATTTT
V: TRBV7-9
D: TRBD1
J: TRBJ1-3
size: few

CDR3: CASSARLAGAIQETQYF
DNA: TGTGCCAGTAGTGCCCGACTAGCGGGAGCGATTCAAGAGACCCAGTACTTC
V: TRBV19
D: TRBD2
J: TRBJ2-5
size: NA

CDR3: CASSVGPWAYEQYF
DNA: TGTGCCAGCAGCGTAGGCCCTTGGGCCTACGAGCAGTACTTC
V: TRBV9
D: NA
J: TRBJ2-7
size: few

CDR3: CASSQGANYGYTF
DNA: TGTGCCAGCAGCCAGGGGGCAAACTATGGCTACACCTTC
V: TRBV14
D: NA
J: TRBJ1-2
size: many